Listed here are 32 T cell receptor beta chains from one sample, sequenced in a study of shared T cell receptors in the human thymus. The data were produced by immunoSEQ multiplex PCR, yet TCRdb's version contains in-frame clones alone and is incomplete. The data show under 850,000 clones, with more than 75% seen just once and 0.0095% to 0.013% held by the top ten. In addition, the sample was reused for a study of human thymus T cells.

The sample consisted of thymocytes. These receptors were taken from a boy less than two years old with a congenital heart defect.

With respect to this clone: The same CDR3 can be traced to other DNA sequences in this sample. The chain has TRBV7-9 and TRBJ2-7, with TRBD2 identical over 7 bases. The V segment lost 5 bases and the J segment 3 bases; nucleotides outside the gene matches: 4. The CDR3 is 13 amino acids. From germline, CDR1 is SEHNR and CDR2 FQNEAQ (reference sequence). The CDR3 region has the DNA TGTGCCAGCAGCACGGGCGGGAGCTACGAGCAGTACTTC. Amino acids: CASSTGGSYEQYF.

This chain joins TRBV9 and TRBJ2-3; D might be TRBD1 (6 bases). In germline, CDR1 is SGDLS, CDR2 YYNGEE. This CDR3 is built from 18 residues. Trimming removed 8 bases at V and 1 base at J, with 26 bases between. The CDR3 nucleotides read TGTGCCAGTACACCAACAGGGAATCTACGGTACGGCACAGATACGCAGTATTTT. Encoded protein: CASTPTGNLRYGTDTQYF.

The rearrangement uses TRBV18 and TRBJ2-7; 7 bases map to TRBD1. Unmatched junction bases numbered 6, after V lost 4 bases and J lost 0 bases. Per germline, CDR1 KGHSH and CDR2 LQKENI. This CDR3 has 15 amino acids. The CDR3, as DNA: TGTGCCAGCTCACGACAGGGCACGTTCTCCTACGAGCAGTACTTC. Translated, it gives CASSRQGTFSYEQYF.

The rearrangement uses TRBV7-6 and TRBJ1-3; 7 nucleotides align to TRBD1. V trimming: 5 bases; J trimming: 2 bases; junction bases outside the gene matches: 12. Germline loops: CDR1 SGHVS, CDR2 FNYEAQ. There are 17 residues in the CDR3. CDR3 bases: TGTGCCAGCAGCAAACCGGGGGACCAGGGGGCTGGAAACACCATATATTTT. Translation: CASSKPGDQGAGNTIYF.

The gene calls are TRBV5-1 and TRBJ2-5; 8 bases line up with TRBD2. This CDR3 has 16 amino acids. The V and J ends lost 1 base and 6 bases, in that order; junction bases with no gene match: 11. CDR1 is SGHRS and CDR2 is YFSETQ in the germline V gene. The CDR3 DNA reads as TGCGCCAGCAGCTTGTGTGCTAGCGGGTGGATAAAGACCCAGTACTTC. It translates to CASSLCASGWIKTQYF.

This sequence joins TRBV4-2 and TRBJ2-7, with 9 positions matching TRBD2. V trimming: 6 bases; J trimming: 2 bases; junction bases outside the gene matches: 2. The CDR3 is made up of 13 amino acids. Germline V gene data show CDR1 as LGHNA and CDR2 as YNFKEQ. CDR3 coding DNA: TGTGCCAGCAGGGGCGGGGGGGCCTACGAGCAGTACTTC. It specifies CASRGGGAYEQYF.

The J gene is TRBJ2-7, the V gene TRBV15, with 12 bases fitting TRBD1. CDR1 and CDR2 (germline): LNHNV, YYDKDF (reference sequence). V lost 5 bases, J lost 6 bases, and 5 bases stayed unmatched. The CDR3 is 14 amino acids. CDR3 coding DNA: TGTGCCACCAGCCGGGACAGGGGGCAAGTCGAGCAGTACTTC. Translation gives CATSRDRGQVEQYF.

The genes are TRBV5-1 and TRBJ2-3; no clear D gene. Per the germline V gene, CDR1 is SGHRS and CDR2 is YFSETQ. V lost 3 bases and J 5 bases, leaving 7 bases between the germline ends. This CDR3 is built from 12 residues. CDR3 protein: CASSSSQDTQYF. The CDR3 coding sequence is TGCGCCAGCAGCTCTAGTCAAGATACGCAGTATTTT. Full variable domain (missing parts from reference TRBV5-1 and TRBJ2-3): KAGVTQTPRYLIKTRGQQVTLSCSPISGHRSVSWYQQTPGQGLQFLFEYFSETQRNKGNFPGRFSGRQFSNSRSEMNVSTLELGDSALYLCASSSSQDTQYFGPGTRLTVL.

The J gene is TRBJ2-7, the V gene TRBV15; D might be TRBD2 (7 bases). Trimming took off 0 bases at V and 2 bases at J, with 23 bases between the two ends. The CDR3 is 19 residues long. CDR1 is LNHNV, CDR2 YYDKDF, per germline (reference sequence). This CDR3 reads CATSRDQGREGRGTYEQYF. The CDR3 DNA reads as TGTGCCACCAGCAGAGATCAGGGGAGGGAGGGCCGCGGAACCTACGAGCAGTACTTC.

This chain uses TRBV4-1 with TRBJ2-3; TRBD2 aligns across 8 bases. J was trimmed by 4 bases and V by 0 bases; bases with no gene match: 6. This CDR3 contains 16 residues. Germline lookup yields CDR1 MGHRA and CDR2 YSYEKL. The CDR3 sequence: CASSQDPAGDADTQYF. The CDR3 DNA follows: TGCGCCAGCAGCCAAGACCCAGCGGGAGACGCAGATACGCAGTATTTT.

V gene TRBV7-8 combines with J gene TRBJ1-4; D gene unclear. The length of the CDR3 is 15 residues. The germline gives CDR1 SGHVS, CDR2 FQNEAQ. V gave up 5 bases and J gave up 4 bases, with 14 bases separating them. The CDR3 sequence: CASSPKAGVNEKLFF. For the CDR3, the DNA is TGTGCCAGCAGCCCAAAGGCCGGGGTTAATGAAAAACTGTTTTTT.

The chain recombines TRBV11-1 with TRBJ2-7, with 8 bases identical to TRBD2. V dropped 3 bases and J dropped 0; count of bases not matched to a gene: 4. The germline gives CDR1 SGHAT, CDR2 FQDESV (reference sequence). The CDR3 length is 15 residues. DNA for the CDR3: TGTGCCAGCAGCTTGGTTAGCGGGAACTCCTACGAGCAGTACTTC. Translation gives CASSLVSGNSYEQYF.

The V call is TRBV5-6, the J call TRBJ2-2; 8 nucleotides agree with TRBD2. Germline V gives CDR1 SGHDT, CDR2 YYEEEE. V was pared by 2 bases and J by 8 bases, with 17 bases of the junction left unmatched. CDR3 length: 18 amino acids. The CDR3: CASSFRDHSGKLFGELFF. CDR3 nucleotides: TGTGCCAGCAGCTTTAGGGACCATAGCGGGAAGCTTTTTGGGGAGCTGTTTTTT.

J is TRBJ2-5 and V is TRBV5-1; TRBD2 might be the D (6 bases). This CDR3 has 13 amino acids. Trimming shortened V by 4 bases and J by 1 base, and 8 bases separated the two germline ends. CDR1 and CDR2 (germline): SGHRS, YFSETQ. Written as DNA, the CDR3 is TGCGCCAGCAGCCCTAGCGTCCAAGAGACCCAGTACTTC. Its protein is CASSPSVQETQYF.

V is TRBV4-3 and J is TRBJ2-7, with TRBD2 as a possible D gene (5 bases). The V end was cut by 0 bases, the J end by 2 bases, with 20 bases between. Germline V gene lookup returns CDR1 LGHNA and CDR2 YSLEER. The CDR3 sequence is 18 residues long. The CDR3 sequence is CASSQDLVAGGPPYEQYF. The CDR3 region has the DNA TGCGCCAGCAGCCAAGATCTGGTGGCGGGCGGGCCACCCTACGAGCAGTACTTC.

The chain recombines TRBV23-1 with TRBJ2-4; D unclear. TRBV23-1 is an ORF, and what it does is uncertain. V was cut by 1 base and J by 0 bases, with 7 bases left in between. The CDR3 length is 15 residues. The CDR3 region is CASSQFSLAKNIQYF. CDR3 coding DNA: TGCGCCAGCAGTCAATTCAGTCTAGCCAAAAACATTCAGTACTTC.

The chain has TRBV6-8 and TRBJ1-5; D might be TRBD1 (6 bases). The CDR3 is made up of 15 amino acids. Trimming pared 0 bases from V and 5 bases from J, leaving 11 bases between. CDR1 and CDR2 (germline): MNHGY, SAAAGT. The chain's CDR3 is CASSYSSGVDQPQHF. The DNA for the CDR3 is TGTGCCAGCAGTTACTCGTCAGGGGTCGATCAGCCCCAGCATTTT.

V and J are TRBV14 and TRBJ2-5; D gene uncertain. V lost 6 bases and J 1 base, leaving 12 bases between the germline ends. Per the germline V gene, CDR1 is SGHDN and CDR2 is FVKESK. This CDR3 region has 14 residues. The CDR3 loop reads CASRPARSQETQYF. CDR3 nucleotide sequence: TGTGCCAGCAGACCAGCGAGGTCCCAAGAGACCCAGTACTTC. Full variable domain (outside the CDR3, taken from reference TRBV14 and TRBJ2-5): EAGVTQFPSHSVIEKGQTVTLRCDPISGHDNLYWYRRVMGKEIKFLLHFVKESKQDESGMPNNRFLAERTGGTYSTLKVQPAELEDSGVYFCASRPARSQETQYFGPGTRLLVL.

The chain couples TRBV27 to TRBJ2-7; 9 positions agree with TRBD1. This CDR3 comprises 17 residues. Germline loops: CDR1 MNHEY, CDR2 SMNVEV (reference sequence). The V gene end was trimmed by 0 bases and the J gene end by 4 bases; junction bases not matched to a gene: 10. The DNA of the CDR3 is TGTGCCAGCAGTTTATCACATCGGACAGGGGTTCTTTACGAGCAGTACTTC. Its protein is CASSLSHRTGVLYEQYF.

The rearrangement links TRBV14 to TRBJ2-5; D is perhaps TRBD1 (5 bases). The ends were cut back, 0 bases at V and 2 bases at J, with 16 bases in the middle. CDR3 length: 17 amino acids. The germline CDR1 and CDR2 sequences are SGHDN and FVKESK. Here the CDR3 reads CASSQDRKGLGQETQYF. DNA for the CDR3: TGTGCCAGCAGCCAAGATAGGAAGGGGTTGGGGCAAGAGACCCAGTACTTC.

The chain carries TRBV15 and TRBJ2-5; D call uncertain. The CDR3 is 15 residues long. V was pared by 0 bases and J by 5 bases, with 13 bases between. Per germline, CDR1 LNHNV and CDR2 YYDKDF (reference sequence). CDR3 DNA: TGTGCCACCAGCAGAGATTTTTTGATCCGGGAGACCCAGTACTTC. Translated: CATSRDFLIRETQYF. Supplemented by reference TRBV15 and TRBJ2-5, the full variable domain reads DAMVIQNPRYQVTQFGKPVTLSCSQTLNHNVMYWYQQKSSQAPKLLFHYYDKDFNNEADTPDNFQSRRPNTSFCFLDIRSPGLGDTAMYLCATSRDFLIRETQYFGPGTRLLVL.

This rearrangement joins TRBV15 to TRBJ2-7; TRBD2 might be the D (5 bases). Germline CDR1 LNHNV, CDR2 YYDKDF (reference sequence). The V and J ends lost 0 bases and 2 bases respectively, with 14 bases between them. CDR3 size: 16 residues. The CDR3 DNA reads as TGTGCCACCAGCAGAGAATACTCAGCGGCAACCTACGAGCAGTACTTC. Its protein product is CATSREYSAATYEQYF.

The chain is built from TRBV28 and TRBJ2-7; D is perhaps TRBD2 (6 bases). CDR3 length: 15 residues. V was clipped by 8 bases and J by 1 base, with 18 bases between them. Germline assignment: CDR1 MDHEN and CDR2 SYDVKM. The CDR3: CASESWEVMSYEQYF. The CDR3 nucleotides are TGTGCCAGCGAGTCGTGGGAGGTAATGTCCTACGAGCAGTACTTC.

The table lists this clone with a few counts. The V gene is TRBV4-1, the J gene TRBJ1-4, with D tentatively TRBD1 (5 bases). The CDR3 is 13 residues long. The germline V and J ends were trimmed by 3 bases and 8 bases, with 10 bases remaining between them. Germline values: CDR1 MGHRA, CDR2 YSYEKL. The CDR3 loop is CASSQEGREKLFF. The DNA of the CDR3 is TGCGCCAGCAGCCAGGAGGGGCGGGAAAAACTGTTTTTT.

Here the CDR3 DNA reads TGTGCCAGCAGCTTAGGGACTAGCGGGAGCCCCATCTACGAGCAGTACTTC. It encodes CASSLGTSGSPIYEQYF. The rearrangement links TRBV7-2 to TRBJ2-7; TRBD2 matches at 13 bases. Trimming at V came to 1 base and at J to 3 bases, leaving 6 bases not matched to a gene. The CDR3 has 17 amino acids. The germline V gene has CDR1 SGHTA and CDR2 FQGNSA.

The table lists this clone with a count of one. The chain links TRBV2 to TRBJ2-5; D possibly corresponds to TRBD2 (5 bases). V lost 2 bases and J lost 5, with 12 bases in between. This CDR3 has 14 residues. Germline V lookup: CDR1 SNHLY, CDR2 FYNNEI. In DNA, the CDR3 is TGTGCCAGCAGTGAACGCCTAGCCGGTGAGACCCAGTACTTC. This encodes CASSERLAGETQYF.

This clone was found once. The chain employs TRBV9 and TRBJ2-7; 8 bases map to TRBD1. With 2 bases clipped from V and 6 bases from J, the junction kept 10 bases outside the gene matches. This CDR3 is built from 15 residues. Germline CDR1 and CDR2: SGDLS and YYNGEE. CDR3 loop: CASSVGSGGLSEQYF. CDR3 DNA: TGTGCCAGCAGCGTCGGATCAGGGGGCCTGAGCGAGCAGTACTTC.

The chain has TRBV10-3 and TRBJ1-2, with D possibly being TRBD1 (6 bases). Trimming left V 10 bases short and J 4 bases short, with 19 bases between. The CDR3 covers 14 residues. Germline V gene data show CDR1 as ENHRY and CDR2 as SYGVKD. The CDR3 loop is CATSGTGSSYGYTF. The DNA of the CDR3 is TGTGCCACCTCCGGCACAGGGTCGAGCTATGGCTACACCTTC.

The chain couples TRBV27 to TRBJ2-1; 7 bases map to TRBD1. The CDR3 length is 15 residues. The V gene end was trimmed by 5 bases and the J gene end by 5 bases; junction bases not matched to a gene: 9. The germline V gene encodes CDR1 MNHEY and CDR2 SMNVEV (reference sequence). CDR3 region: CASSHPGQSHNEQFF. The CDR3 DNA is TGTGCCAGCAGTCATCCGGGACAGTCCCACAATGAGCAGTTCTTC.

This clone was recorded once. The chain has TRBV15 and TRBJ2-7; D is possibly TRBD1 (6 bases). Germline V lookup: CDR1 LNHNV, CDR2 YYDKDF (reference sequence). V gave up 1 base and J gave up 2 bases, with 12 bases separating them. The CDR3 consists of 15 residues. The CDR3 protein is CATSRVLDRAYEQYF. As DNA, the CDR3 is TGTGCCACCAGCAGAGTACTGGACAGAGCCTACGAGCAGTACTTC.

V is TRBV19 and J is TRBJ2-7; 9 nucleotides line up with TRBD2. Looked up from germline, CDR1 is LNHDA and CDR2 is SQIVND (reference sequence). The V segment lost 5 bases and the J segment 5 bases; nucleotides outside the gene matches: 4. This CDR3 comprises 13 residues. CDR3 in amino acids: CASSAGTSNEQYF. CDR3 DNA sequence: TGTGCCAGTAGTGCCGGGACTAGCAACGAGCAGTACTTC.

The chain links TRBV27 to TRBJ2-3; D unclear. Germline CDR1 MNHEY, CDR2 SMNVEV (reference sequence). The CDR3 totals 13 residues. V was clipped by 7 bases and J by 1 base, with 9 bases between them. CDR3: CASKLWRTDTQYF. In DNA form, the CDR3 reads TGTGCCAGCAAGTTGTGGCGCACAGATACGCAGTATTTT.